Below are 26 T cell receptor beta chains sequenced from a single sample in a study of blood T cell repertoires in COVID-19 (dated by TCRdb to about 2020). Receptor amplification or capture employed the immunoSEQ multiplex PCR assay. Entries here come from immuneACCESS through TCRdb and include only in-frame sequences with V and J called. Some clones fail to appear in such tables; in the studies checked, an unresolved V gene covers under half of the shortfall, and the cause of the remainder is unknown. The table for this sample lists fewer than 100,000 clones; 80% to 95% of them were counted only once. The ten largest make up 0.77% of the sample. Sequenced: peripheral blood. Receptor source: a woman older than 75 with acute or convalescent COVID-19.

The chain recombines TRBV5-1 with TRBJ2-2, with a tentative D call TRBD2 (5 bases). The CDR3 contains 16 residues. Germline CDR1 is SGHRS and CDR2 is YFSETQ. Trimming removed 6 bases from V and 5 bases from J, with 20 bases in between. The DNA for the CDR3 is TGCGCCAGCACCCTGATGGCTAGCACCGCTACCGGGGAGCTGTTTTTT. It is translated as CASTLMASTATGELFF. Supplemented by reference TRBV5-1 and TRBJ2-2, the full variable domain reads KAGVTQTPRYLIKTRGQQVTLSCSPISGHRSVSWYQQTPGQGLQFLFEYFSETQRNKGNFPGRFSGRQFSNSRSEMNVSTLELGDSALYLCASTLMASTATGELFFGEGSRLTVL.

The DNA of the CDR3 is TGTGCCAGCAACATGGGACAGTTGAACACTGAAGCTTTCTTT. Residues: CASNMGQLNTEAFF. The chain has TRBV9 and TRBJ1-1; 7 nucleotides match TRBD1. The length of the CDR3 is 14 residues. V lost 6 bases and J lost 0; bases outside the gene matches: 5. Germline V CDR1 and CDR2: SGDLS, YYNGEE.

In this sample, this clone turned up a few times. The chain employs TRBV3-1 (or the pseudogene TRBV3-2) and TRBJ1-1, with 10 bases aligning to TRBD1. Germline CDR1 is LGHDT and CDR2 is YNNKEL (reference sequence). The length of the CDR3 is 17 residues. Losses at the gene ends were 3 bases for V and 1 base for J; bases not matched to a gene: 8. Here the CDR3 reads CASSHRDRGSKNTEAFF. The DNA for the CDR3 is TGTGCCAGCAGCCACCGGGACAGGGGAAGTAAGAACACTGAAGCTTTCTTT.

This rearrangement joins TRBV18 to TRBJ1-2; D is unresolved. There are 13 residues in the CDR3. Germline CDR1 is KGHSH and CDR2 is LQKENI. V dropped 3 bases and J dropped 2 bases, with 7 bases sitting between them. Written as DNA, the CDR3 is TGTGCCAGCTCACCCAATTCCAACTATGGCTACACCTTC. It is translated as CASSPNSNYGYTF.

The J gene is TRBJ1-6, the V gene TRBV28, with 7 bases identical to TRBD1. Germline V CDR1 and CDR2: MDHEN, SYDVKM. This CDR3 is built from 16 residues. The V segment lost 8 bases and the J segment 1 base; nucleotides outside the gene matches: 8. CDR3 sequence reads: CASGQASGSYNSPLHF. CDR3 bases: TGTGCCAGCGGACAGGCCTCGGGTTCCTATAATTCACCCCTCCACTTT. Based on the CDR3 plus reference TRBV28 and TRBJ1-6, the full variable domain is DVKVTQSSRYLVKRTGEKVFLECVQDMDHENMFWYRQDPGLGLRLIYFSYDVKMKEKGDIPEGYSVSREKKERFSLILESASTNQTSMYLCASGQASGSYNSPLHFGNGTRLTVT.

This clone is a singleton in its sample. The chain combines TRBV7-3 with TRBJ2-1; D is uncertain. Between the trimmed V and J ends, which lost 4 bases and 6 bases, there was a span of 10 bases. The CDR3 is 13 amino acids. Per germline, CDR1 SGHTA and CDR2 FQGTGA. In DNA, the CDR3 is TGTGCCAGCAGCTCAGGTAGTCGCAATGAGCAGTTCTTC. Protein: CASSSGSRNEQFF. Together with reference TRBV7-3 and TRBJ2-1, the CDR3 gives the full variable domain: GAGVSQTPSNKVTEKGKYVELRCDPISGHTALYWYRQSLGQGPEFLIYFQGTGAADDSGLPNDRFFAVRPEGSVSTLKIQRTERGDSAVYLCASSSGSRNEQFFGPGTRLTVL.

The V and J genes are TRBV28 and TRBJ1-2; 7 nucleotides align to TRBD1. V shed 6 bases and J 2 bases; nucleotides not matched to a gene: 3. Germline CDR1 and CDR2: MDHEN and SYDVKM. CDR3 length: 13 amino acids. Written as DNA, the CDR3 is TGTGCCAGCAGGACAGGGCAAAACTATGGCTACACCTTC. Its translation: CASRTGQNYGYTF.

The CDR3 sequence: CASSDTGGYTEAFF. The CDR3 nucleotides are TGCGCCAGCAGCGACACAGGGGGCTACACTGAAGCTTTCTTT. V usage is TRBV4-3 and J usage is TRBJ1-1, with 9 bases that match TRBD1. V trimming: 5 bases; J trimming: 3 bases; junction bases outside the gene matches: 4. Germline CDR1 reads LGHNA; CDR2 reads YSLEER. The CDR3 is 14 amino acids.

The rearrangement joins TRBV4-2 to TRBJ2-1; the D is unclear. The CDR3 sequence is 14 residues long. CDR1 and CDR2 (germline): LGHNA, YNFKEQ. The germline V and J ends were trimmed by 1 base and 7 bases, with 11 bases remaining between them. The CDR3 here is CASSQAPSGNEQFF. CDR3 nucleotide sequence: TGTGCCAGCAGCCAAGCCCCTTCCGGGAATGAGCAGTTCTTC.

In its sample, this clone was seen a few times. This chain joins TRBV7-3 and TRBJ2-1, with 8 positions matching TRBD2. The J segment lost 1 base and the V segment lost 5 bases, leaving 7 bases of the junction unmatched. CDR3 size: 16 residues. CDR1 is SGHTA, CDR2 FQGTGA, per germline. The CDR3 sequence: CASSKLAAGSYNEQFF. Here the CDR3 DNA reads TGTGCCAGCAGCAAACTAGCGGCCGGATCCTACAATGAGCAGTTCTTC.

The rearrangement uses TRBV6-2 or TRBV6-3 and TRBJ2-7, with a possible D match to TRBD1 (6 bases). V lost 4 bases, J lost 6 bases, and 19 bases lay in between. The CDR3 consists of 15 residues. The germline CDR1 and CDR2 sequences are MNHEY and SVGEGT. The CDR3 is CASSFPDRGVREQYF. The CDR3 DNA reads TGTGCCAGCAGTTTCCCGGACAGAGGGGTTCGCGAGCAGTACTTC.

The gene calls are TRBV9 and TRBJ2-2; a weak D match, TRBD1 (6 bases). Between the trimmed V and J ends, which lost 0 bases and 4 bases, there was a span of 7 bases. This CDR3 is built from 14 residues. Germline V lookup: CDR1 SGDLS, CDR2 YYNGEE. The CDR3 spells CASSVGQATGELFF. The CDR3 DNA sequence: TGTGCCAGCAGCGTAGGACAGGCCACCGGGGAGCTGTTTTTT.

V is TRBV7-2 and J is TRBJ2-1, with 9 bases fitting TRBD2. The CDR3 extends over 15 amino acids. V dropped 4 bases and J dropped 3; count of bases not matched to a gene: 4. Germline CDR1 and CDR2: SGHTA and FQGNSA. CDR3 DNA: TGTGCCAGCAGCTCCCTTAGCGGGGGCTACAATGAGCAGTTCTTC. Amino acid sequence: CASSSLSGGYNEQFF.

The genes are TRBV2 and TRBJ1-3; D remains unclear. Trimming cost V 5 bases and J 6 bases, with 8 bases left between them. The CDR3 length is 12 residues. Germline CDR1 reads SNHLY; CDR2 reads FYNNEI. The CDR3 nucleotides are TGTGCCAGCAGTCTGCAGGAAAACACCATATATTTT. The encoded protein is CASSLQENTIYF.

This clone was seen more than once but under ten times. The rearrangement links TRBV27 to TRBJ2-1; no clear D gene. Trimming took 7 bases from V and 6 from J, leaving 13 bases between them. The germline gives CDR1 MNHEY, CDR2 SMNVEV (reference sequence). This CDR3 has 13 amino acids. DNA of the CDR3: TGTGCCAGCACCATGAGGTATGGCAATGAGCAGTTCTTC. It encodes CASTMRYGNEQFF.

The chain is built from TRBV5-1 and TRBJ1-1; 8 nucleotides match TRBD1. Germline V gives CDR1 SGHRS, CDR2 YFSETQ. J was trimmed by 3 bases and V by 0 bases; bases with no gene match: 13. This CDR3 is 18 amino acids long. DNA of the CDR3: TGCGCCAGCAGCTTGGCCACCTGGGCAGGGGGCCGGGACACTGAAGCTTTCTTT. This encodes CASSLATWAGGRDTEAFF.

The rearrangement uses TRBV11-1 and TRBJ1-2, with a possible D match to TRBD1 (5 bases). Trimming shortened V by 0 bases and J by 8 bases, and 7 bases separated the two germline ends. CDR3 length: 12 residues. Germline assignment: CDR1 SGHAT and CDR2 FQDESV (reference sequence). The CDR3 region has the DNA TGTGCCAGCAGCTTAGCAGGGGTCGGCTACACCTTC. This sequence encodes CASSLAGVGYTF.

The gene calls are TRBV7-2 and TRBJ2-4; no firm D call. CDR3 length: 15 amino acids. V lost 4 bases and J 0 bases, leaving 10 bases between the germline ends. Germline-derived CDR1 and CDR2 are SGHTA and FQGNSA. CDR3 DNA: TGTGCCAGCAGCTCCGAACGACTAGCCAAAAACATTCAGTACTTC. It codes for CASSSERLAKNIQYF.

V and J are TRBV15 and TRBJ1-1; D is undetermined. The CDR3 has 13 amino acids. The V gene's germline CDR1 is LNHNV and CDR2 YYDKDF (reference sequence). The V and J ends lost 2 bases and 2 bases respectively, with 6 bases between them. As DNA, the CDR3 is TGTGCCACCAGCAGACAGGTTAACACTGAAGCTTTCTTT. This gives the protein CATSRQVNTEAFF.

The V and J genes are TRBV2 and TRBJ1-2; D is perhaps TRBD1 (6 bases). CDR3 length equals 11 residues. Trimming shortened V by 4 bases and J by 6 bases, and 6 bases separated the two germline ends. Germline V lookup: CDR1 SNHLY, CDR2 FYNNEI. For the CDR3, the DNA is TGTGCCAGCAGTGCAGGGGATGGCTACACCTTC. Its translation is CASSAGDGYTF.

This clone has only a few counts. The rearrangement links TRBV4-3 to TRBJ2-3; TRBD2 matches 9 bases. This CDR3 region has 17 residues. Unmatched junction bases numbered 10, after V lost 0 bases and J lost 6 bases. Germline V gene data show CDR1 as LGHNA and CDR2 as YSLEER. CDR3 nucleotide sequence: TGCGCCAGCAGCCAAGATCCAGTAGCGGGGGCGGGGGATACGCAGTATTTT. This encodes CASSQDPVAGAGDTQYF.

This clone came up a few times. This chain links TRBV10-3 with TRBJ2-7; TRBD2 is a possible D gene (6 bases). Germline lookup yields CDR1 ENHRY and CDR2 SYGVKD. The CDR3 is 14 residues long. Deletions cut 10 bases from V and 0 bases from J, with 16 bases between. The DNA for the CDR3 is TGTGCCACGCGATTCCGGACTACCTCCTACGAGCAGTACTTC. This sequence encodes CATRFRTTSYEQYF.

The chain couples TRBV3-1 (or the pseudogene TRBV3-2) to TRBJ1-2; 8 bases map to TRBD1. CDR1 is LGHDT, CDR2 YNNKEL, per germline (reference sequence). The CDR3 is made up of 14 amino acids. V trimming: 3 bases; J trimming: 9 bases; junction bases outside the gene matches: 9. The chain's CDR3 is CASSQRTGSFRYTF. The CDR3 nucleotides are TGTGCCAGCAGCCAGAGGACAGGGAGTTTTCGCTACACCTTC.

Notes on this clone: One end of the junction fails to match germline, which may point to a read error. The chain joins TRBV6-5 to TRBJ1-6; 7 bases align to TRBD1. The CDR3 is 15 residues long. Per germline, CDR1 MNHEY and CDR2 SVGAGI. CDR3 coding DNA: TGTGCCAGCAGTTCCTCGGGACAGTATACTTCACCCCTCCACTTT. This codes for CASSSSGQYTSPLHF.

V gene TRBV28 combines with J gene TRBJ1-4, with TRBD1 identical over 8 bases. The germline V gene has CDR1 MDHEN and CDR2 SYDVKM. The CDR3 runs 14 residues. The V and J ends lost 6 bases and 4 bases, in that order; junction bases with no gene match: 4. CDR3 amino acids: CASSTTGGNEKLFF. CDR3 sequence (DNA): TGTGCCAGCAGCACCACAGGGGGTAATGAAAAACTGTTTTTT.

V gene TRBV7-9 combines with J gene TRBJ1-1; 7 bases match TRBD1. V was pared by 6 bases and J by 5 bases, with 6 bases of the junction left unmatched. The CDR3 spans 13 residues. The germline CDR1 and CDR2 sequences are SEHNR and FQNEAQ (reference sequence). CDR3 amino acids: CASRPTGTTEAFF. The CDR3 bases are TGTGCCAGCAGACCGACAGGGACGACTGAAGCTTTCTTT.